The TCR beta chain described here comes from a study of shared T cell receptors in the human thymus. This CDR3 has 15 residues. The V gene lost 0 bases and the J gene lost 4 bases, with 11 bases spanning the gap. Germline CDR1 reads SGHNT; CDR2 reads YYREEE (reference sequence). Profiled with immunoSEQ multiplex PCR; TCRdb holds only in-frame clones, not every one. The table lists approximately 580,000 clones, around 78% of them singletons. This sample was shared with a second study, whose subject was human thymus T cells. This second study says: Donation was from healthy Finnish infants who were having corrective surgery that addressed congenital heart defects. Resections obtained during corrective heart surgery supplied the thymus tissue. In thymic and blood repertoires alike, V and J usage looked biased. Highly overlapping thymic repertoires among unrelated individuals were reported in related research.

This chain joins TRBV5-4 and TRBJ2-1; no firm D call. Sequences were obtained from thymocytes. This receptor was identified in a boy under two years old with a congenital heart defect. As DNA, the CDR3 is TGTGCCAGCAGCTTGGAAAGCGCACTTTACAATGAGCAGTTCTTC. Its translation: CASSLESALYNEQFF.